Described below is a single T cell receptor (beta chain) sequence and its context. Its antigen is not identified. TCRdb redid the calling of the reads with MiXCR, one entry per CDR3 protein. The data hold a few hundred thousand distinct CDR3 sequences, with 40% observed a single time. These data originate in a study of T cell repertoires in cytomegalovirus infection. Trimming took off 10 bases at V and 2 bases at J, with 15 bases between the two ends. The germline V gene has CDR1 LNHDA and CDR2 SQIVND (reference sequence). CDR3 length equals 14 residues. The sequenced sample was cultured PBMCs, obtained from culture after CMV antigen stimulation. The TCR sequence derives from a human donor in good health (CMV status not recorded). Some clones in this sample may be carry-over from other donors' samples. The chain employs TRBV19 and TRBJ1-5; D remains unclear. CDR3 region: CATEGPLGNQPQHF. The DNA of the CDR3 is TGTGCCACCGAGGGCCCTCTGGGCAATCAGCCCCAGCATTTT.